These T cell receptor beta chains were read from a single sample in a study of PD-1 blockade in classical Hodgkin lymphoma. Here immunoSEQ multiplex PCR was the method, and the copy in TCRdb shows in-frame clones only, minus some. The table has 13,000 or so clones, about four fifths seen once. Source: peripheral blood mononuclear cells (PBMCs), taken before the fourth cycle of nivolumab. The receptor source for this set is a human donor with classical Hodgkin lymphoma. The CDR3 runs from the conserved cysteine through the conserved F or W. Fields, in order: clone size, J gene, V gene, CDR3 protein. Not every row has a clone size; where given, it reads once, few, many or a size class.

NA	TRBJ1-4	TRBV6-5	CASTGAGGEKLFF
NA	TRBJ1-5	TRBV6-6	CASSYTGDQPQHF
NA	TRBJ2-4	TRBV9	CASSAQGAAKNIQYF
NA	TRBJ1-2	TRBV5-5	CASSTTLPGSGGYTF
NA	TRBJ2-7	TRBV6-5	CASSYSWTESSYEQYF
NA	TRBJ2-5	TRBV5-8	CASLRRTQYF
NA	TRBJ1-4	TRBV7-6	CASSGEKLFF
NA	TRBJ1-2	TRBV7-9	CASSLFHADRFNYGYTF
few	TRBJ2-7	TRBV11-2	CASSYPTGFHEQYF
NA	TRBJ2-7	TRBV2	CAGTGRNPNEQYF
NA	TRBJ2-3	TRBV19	CASSIDASTDTQYF
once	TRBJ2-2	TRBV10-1	CASSEGGGIGTGELFF
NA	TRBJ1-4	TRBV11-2	CASSPRANEKLFF
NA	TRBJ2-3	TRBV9	CASSVGVSGTDTQYF
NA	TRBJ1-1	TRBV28	CASSQTGTGSNTEAFF
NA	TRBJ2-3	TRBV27	CASSLKRGTDTQYF
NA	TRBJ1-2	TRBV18	CASSPQPQTSQGYTF
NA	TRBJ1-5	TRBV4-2	CASSHVSGTGYHQPQHF
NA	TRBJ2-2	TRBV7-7	CASSLVGRGATGELFF
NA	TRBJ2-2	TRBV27	CASSLSVRTGQIELFF
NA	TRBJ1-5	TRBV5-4	CASSLGPDRPQHF
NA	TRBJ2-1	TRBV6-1	CASRTSGGRNEQFF
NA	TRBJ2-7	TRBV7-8	CASSPLRLGSYEQYF
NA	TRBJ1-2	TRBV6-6	CASTYGSGKYGYTF
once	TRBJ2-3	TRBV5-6	CASSLVDPTDTQYF
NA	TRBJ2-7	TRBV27	CASSSDTSYEQYF
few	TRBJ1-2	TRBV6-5	CASRDVGGYTF
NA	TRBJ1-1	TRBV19	CASSMGRTEAFF
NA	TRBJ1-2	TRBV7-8	CASSSENYGYTF
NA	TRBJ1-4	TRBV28	CASRGNEKLFF
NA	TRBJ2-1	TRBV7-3	CASSLVRGLGNEQFF
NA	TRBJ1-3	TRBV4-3	CASSQDPQGSSGNTIYF
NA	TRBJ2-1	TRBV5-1	CASSPRDSLSYNEQFF
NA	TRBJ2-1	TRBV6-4	CASSARGGSYNEQFF
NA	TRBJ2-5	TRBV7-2	CASSQPPAGGKETQYF
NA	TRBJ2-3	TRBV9	CASSVAGSGNPTDTQYF
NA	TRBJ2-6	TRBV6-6	CAARVMTGANVLTF
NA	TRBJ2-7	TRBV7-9	CASSLAPDYEQYF
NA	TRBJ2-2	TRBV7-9	CATTEMELFF
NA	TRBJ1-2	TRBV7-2	CASSPSTGNNGYTF
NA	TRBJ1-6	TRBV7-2	CASSLATGGYNSPLHF
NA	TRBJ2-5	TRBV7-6	CASSPIRGTSSETQYF
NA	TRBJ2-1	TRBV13	CASSPGLAGGFLYNEQFF
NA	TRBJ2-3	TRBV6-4	CASSERGSTDTQYF
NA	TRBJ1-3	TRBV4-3	CASSQEGNTIYF
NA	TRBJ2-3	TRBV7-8	CASSLTSGAADTQYF
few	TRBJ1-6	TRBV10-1	CASTQTGTGAQSPLHF
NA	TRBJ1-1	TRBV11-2	CASSLEPGGGTEAFF
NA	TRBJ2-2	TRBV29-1	CSGQGQNTGELFF
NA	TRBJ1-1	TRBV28	CASKTALNTEAFF
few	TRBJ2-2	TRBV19	CASSIVANTGELFF
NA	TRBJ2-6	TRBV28	CASSSSPGTGVGGANVLTF
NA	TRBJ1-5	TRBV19	CAPLERDHSNQPQHF
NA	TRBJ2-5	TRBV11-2	CASSLMYQETQYF
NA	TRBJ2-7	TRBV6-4	CASPCGRGWREQYF